The sequence of this TCR beta chain was determined in a study of cytomegalovirus exposure and HLA in healthy donors. General study findings and limits: What TCR beta sequences reportedly achieved was accurate prediction of HLA-A and HLA-B alleles in most subjects. Later analysis identified about 18,000 TCR beta sequences associated with HLA alleles, using a false discovery rate threshold of 0.05. In an earlier analysis, in approximately 570 donors, most V segments appeared productive either ~90% or ~30% of the time.

With respect to this clone: No antigen is known for it.

With 60 Vbeta and 13 Jbeta primers, the PCR was carried out. Only in-frame clones appear in the TCRdb table, and some are missing; sequencing was by immunoSEQ multiplex PCR. The repertoire table contains 70,000 or so clones. Donors likely had unrecorded immune exposures despite being nominally healthy when sampled. This CDR3 is built from 13 residues. The germline gives CDR1 SGHRS, CDR2 YFSETQ. V lost 2 bases, J lost 1 base, and 7 bases lay in between. This receptor was taken from a man between 35 and 55 years old in good health and CMV-seronegative. The V call is TRBV5-1, the J call TRBJ2-7; D unresolved. The sample comprised PBMCs. The CDR3 coding sequence is TGCGCCAGCAGCTTTGGCATTTCCTACGAGCAGTACTTC. This encodes CASSFGISYEQYF.